The next 5 T cell receptor beta chains were all read from a single sample in a study of T cells in Graves' hyperthyroidism and ophthalmopathy. From RNA transcripts, TCR beta CDR3 regions were amplified. Researchers ran a first-round RT-PCR on the TCR CDR3 using the HTBI primer set. TCRdb called the multiplex PCR reads again in MiXCR, with one record for every CDR3 protein. The sample lists hundreds of thousands of distinct CDR3 sequences, under 15% occurring once. Sequenced: blood. Receptors were obtained from a woman aged 18-29 years with Graves' hyperthyroidism.

This clonotype was detected only a few times. The chain employs TRBV7-9 and TRBJ2-1; D gene ambiguous. This CDR3 has 13 amino acids. Germline assignment: CDR1 SEHNR and CDR2 FQNEAQ (reference sequence). Trimming cost V 10 bases and J 6 bases, with 16 bases left between them. The CDR3 sequence is CATTQVSVNEQFF. In nucleotides, the CDR3 is TGTGCCACTACTCAAGTTTCAGTCAATGAGCAGTTCTTC.

The sample holds a few counts of this clonotype. The chain joins TRBV4-1 to TRBJ2-1; D gene unclear. CDR3 length equals 17 residues. Looked up from germline, CDR1 is MGHRA and CDR2 is YSYEKL. V lost 0 bases and J 0 bases, leaving 12 bases between the germline ends. CDR3 residues: CASSQERPESSYNEQFF. The CDR3 coding sequence is TGCGCCAGCAGCCAAGAGCGGCCTGAGAGCTCCTACAATGAGCAGTTCTTC.

The chain joins TRBV2 to TRBJ2-3, with 14 positions matching TRBD2. The CDR3 consists of 16 residues. V was clipped by 6 bases and J by 2 bases; unmatched bases: 4. Per germline, CDR1 SNHLY and CDR2 FYNNEI. CDR3 residues: CASRRLAGGITDTQYF. The CDR3 coding sequence is TGTGCCAGCAGACGACTAGCGGGGGGGATCACAGATACGCAGTATTTT.

Many counts were recorded for this clonotype. The rearrangement links TRBV5-1 to TRBJ2-2; TRBD2 agrees at 9 bases. The CDR3 is made up of 17 amino acids. CDR1 is SGHRS and CDR2 is YFSETQ in the germline V gene. The trim removed 3 bases at V and 3 bases at J, leaving 9 bases unmatched. CDR3: CASSSSLAGVYTGELFF. The CDR3 nucleotides read TGCGCCAGCAGCTCATCGTTAGCGGGAGTGTACACCGGGGAGCTGTTTTTT.

This clonotype was detected ten times or more. This sequence joins TRBV11-1 and TRBJ1-6; unclear D gene. Trimming pared 8 bases from V and 2 bases from J, leaving 10 bases between. Germline V gene lookup returns CDR1 SGHAT and CDR2 FQDESV (reference sequence). The CDR3 loop spans 14 amino acids. Here the CDR3 DNA reads TGTGCCAGCGGCCCGGGGACCTATAATTCACCCCTCCACTTT. Protein: CASGPGTYNSPLHF.